Below are 7 T cell receptor beta chains sequenced from a single sample in a study of blood T cell repertoires in COVID-19. The method was immunoSEQ multiplex PCR; TCRdb's version includes in-frame clones alone and lacks a portion of them. The sample lists 200,000 to 250,000 clones, 85% to 90% occurring once. Sequenced sample: PBMCs or T cells enriched from blood (not recorded which). The receptors were sampled from a woman in her forties or fifties with acute COVID-19.

J is TRBJ1-1 and V is TRBV18, with unresolved D. The germline V and J ends were trimmed by 6 bases and 1 base, with 9 bases remaining between them. The CDR3 spans 13 residues. The germline gives CDR1 KGHSH, CDR2 LQKENI. The CDR3 bases are TGTGCCAGCTCTTCCACAAAGAACACTGAAGCTTTCTTT. It translates to CASSSTKNTEAFF. The full variable domain, with the rest looked up from reference TRBV18 and TRBJ1-1, is NAGVMQNPRHLVRRRGQEARLRCSPMKGHSHVYWYRQLPEEGLKFMVYLQKENIIDESGMPKERFSAEFPKEGPSILRIQQVVRGDSAAYFCASSSTKNTEAFFGQGTRLTVV.

The CDR3 DNA reads as TGTGCCAGCAGCTCAAGACAGGGAGGCACAGATACGCAGTATTTT. It encodes CASSSRQGGTDTQYF. The chain is built from TRBV7-3 and TRBJ2-3; 7 positions match TRBD1. The V gene's germline CDR1 is SGHTA and CDR2 FQGTGA. There are 15 residues in the CDR3. The trim removed 4 bases at V and 1 base at J, leaving 5 bases unmatched.

This clone was observed a single time. CDR3 sequence reads: CASSLTEGWGYTF. The CDR3 DNA reads TGTGCCAGCAGCTTAACGGAGGGATGGGGCTACACCTTC. This chain joins TRBV7-3 and TRBJ1-2; D call uncertain. Germline V gene lookup returns CDR1 SGHTA and CDR2 FQGTGA. Trimming left V 0 bases short and J 8 bases short, with 10 bases between. This CDR3 is built from 13 residues.

The rearrangement joins TRBV12-5 to TRBJ2-2; maybe TRBD2 (5 bases). Trimming pared 0 bases from V and 7 bases from J, leaving 12 bases between. This CDR3 region has 15 residues. Germline-derived CDR1 and CDR2 are LGHNT and FRNRAP. CDR3: CASGLVIGNVGELFF. The CDR3 nucleotides are TGTGCTAGTGGTTTGGTAATCGGGAATGTCGGGGAGCTGTTTTTT.

Only a few counts were recorded for this clone. The chain recombines TRBV27 with TRBJ2-5; TRBD1 might be the D (6 bases). CDR1 and CDR2 (germline): MNHEY, SMNVEV (reference sequence). V was pared by 3 bases and J by 1 base, with 9 bases between. CDR3 length equals 14 residues. The CDR3: CASSFRTAQETQYF. CDR3 nucleotide sequence: TGTGCCAGCAGTTTCCGGACAGCCCAAGAGACCCAGTACTTC.

The chain combines TRBV5-1 with TRBJ1-4, with D perhaps matching TRBD1 (5 bases). Germline lookup yields CDR1 SGHRS and CDR2 YFSETQ. CDR3 length equals 17 residues. Trimming removed 2 bases from V and 6 bases from J, with 20 bases in between. CDR3 nucleotide sequence: TGCGCCAGCAGCTTAGAAGGGAGGGGATCGCTTGATGAAAAACTGTTTTTT. Residues: CASSLEGRGSLDEKLFF. Full variable domain (rest looked up from reference TRBV5-1 and TRBJ1-4): KAGVTQTPRYLIKTRGQQVTLSCSPISGHRSVSWYQQTPGQGLQFLFEYFSETQRNKGNFPGRFSGRQFSNSRSEMNVSTLELGDSALYLCASSLEGRGSLDEKLFFGSGTQLSVL.

This clone was seen just once. DNA of the CDR3: TGTGCCAGTGCTAACAGGCCTTACGAGCAGTACTTC. Protein: CASANRPYEQYF. V usage is TRBV19 and J usage is TRBJ2-7; D is perhaps TRBD1 (5 bases). The CDR3 extends over 12 amino acids. Germline V gives CDR1 LNHDA, CDR2 SQIVND (reference sequence). V shed 8 bases and J shed 4 bases, with 12 bases lying between them.